This T cell receptor (beta chain) derives from a study of T cells in Graves' hyperthyroidism and ophthalmopathy. In patients aged 18 to 65, hyperthyroidism was newly diagnosed, with duration under 2 months. This blood was taken when hyperthyroidism was first diagnosed, before any ophthalmopathy symptoms existed. Fresh peripheral blood, approximately 10 ml, yielded the PBMCs. This clonotype was recorded at least ten times. This CDR3 spans 14 amino acids. V shed 0 bases and J 5 bases; nucleotides not matched to a gene: 2. CDR1 is SEHNR and CDR2 is FQNEAQ in the germline V gene (reference sequence). The TCR beta CDR3 regions underwent amplification using RNA transcripts as the source. The HTBI primer set was used in a first-round RT-PCR of the TCR CDR3. TCRdb passed the multiplex PCR reads through MiXCR, listing each CDR3 protein once. Seen here are some 140,000 distinct CDR3 sequences, approximately 20% observed once, and the top ten hold more than 60%.

The chain joins TRBV7-9 to TRBJ2-5; 8 bases map to TRBD1. The TCR was taken from a woman in her forties or fifties with Graves' hyperthyroidism that later progressed to Graves' ophthalmopathy. The sequencing input was blood. CDR3: CASSLAGQAETQYF. The CDR3 nucleotides are TGTGCCAGCAGCTTAGCGGGACAGGCGGAGACCCAGTACTTC.